These 25 T cell receptor beta chains were sequenced from one sample in a study of cytomegalovirus exposure and HLA in healthy donors. The PCR employed 60 Vbeta primers together with 13 Jbeta primers. Repertoires were generated with immunoSEQ multiplex PCR, while TCRdb's copy carries only in-frame clones and drops some. This sample has approximately 160,000 clones, with roughly two thirds found just once. The sequenced sample was PBMCs. All receptors come from a woman aged 18-35 years in good health and CMV-seropositive.

The chain couples TRBV30 to TRBJ2-7, with D tentatively TRBD2 (6 bases). The CDR3 is 14 amino acids. Germline CDR1 reads GTSNPN; CDR2 reads SVGIG (reference sequence). V gave up 1 base and J gave up 1 base, with 11 bases separating them. The CDR3 region is CAWSDRRGSYEQYF. As DNA, the CDR3 is TGTGCCTGGAGTGATAGGAGGGGATCCTACGAGCAGTACTTC.

The chain combines TRBV6-6 with TRBJ1-4; D not resolved. Germline CDR1 is MNHNY and CDR2 is SVGAGI (reference sequence). Trimming took off 2 bases at V and 6 bases at J, with 13 bases between the two ends. There are 15 residues in the CDR3. The CDR3 DNA reads as TGTGCCAGCAGTTACGAAGGCATCGACTATGAAAAACTGTTTTTT. Protein product: CASSYEGIDYEKLFF.

This clone is a singleton in its sample. The V and J genes are TRBV4-1 and TRBJ2-3, with a weak D call TRBD2 (6 bases). V was cut by 4 bases and J by 2 bases, with 13 bases left in between. The CDR3 consists of 15 residues. Germline lookup yields CDR1 MGHRA and CDR2 YSYEKL. CDR3 in amino acids: CASSPQRAPTDTQYF. The CDR3 nucleotides are TGCGCCAGCAGCCCTCAGCGGGCGCCCACAGATACGCAGTATTTT.

CDR3 in amino acids: CAWSVLDRTEETQYF. The DNA of the CDR3 is TGTGCCTGGAGTGTACTGGACAGGACGGAAGAGACCCAGTACTTC. The chain links TRBV30 to TRBJ2-5; 7 bases map to TRBD1. The germline gives CDR1 GTSNPN, CDR2 SVGIG (reference sequence). There are 15 residues in the CDR3. V lost 0 bases to trimming and J lost 3 bases; unmatched junction nucleotides: 7.

The chain is built from TRBV5-1 and TRBJ1-2; no clear D gene. CDR1 SGHRS and CDR2 YFSETQ come from the germline V gene. V lost 4 bases, J lost 7 bases, and 20 bases lay in between. CDR3 length: 15 amino acids. The CDR3 reads CASSQLDARQLGYTF. The CDR3 DNA reads TGCGCCAGCAGCCAACTAGACGCACGTCAGCTTGGCTACACCTTC.

The genes are TRBV14 and TRBJ2-5; tentative D call: TRBD2 (6 bases). Per germline, CDR1 SGHDN and CDR2 FVKESK. V was trimmed by 4 bases and J by 5 bases, leaving 14 bases between them. The CDR3 is 14 residues long. The CDR3 sequence: CASSLRGIRETQYF. DNA for the CDR3: TGTGCCAGCAGCCTGCGCGGGATTAGGGAGACCCAGTACTTC.

The gene calls are TRBV15 and TRBJ2-1, with D possibly being TRBD1 (5 bases). The V end was cut by 6 bases, the J end by 0 bases, with 21 bases between. CDR1 and CDR2 from the germline V gene are LNHNV and YYDKDF (reference sequence). This CDR3 region has 18 residues. The CDR3, as DNA: TGTGCCACCAGTTTCTCTGTGGAAGGGGTTTTCTCCTACAATGAGCAGTTCTTC. Translating gives CATSFSVEGVFSYNEQFF.

The chain is built from TRBV4-1 and TRBJ2-7; TRBD2 agrees at 7 bases. V was clipped by 0 bases and J by 3 bases; unmatched bases: 14. The length of the CDR3 is 18 residues. CDR1 and CDR2 (germline): MGHRA, YSYEKL. CDR3 amino acids: CASSQDRISASGYYEQYF. CDR3 coding DNA: TGCGCCAGCAGCCAAGACAGGATCTCGGCTAGCGGCTACTACGAGCAGTACTTC.

Only a few counts were recorded for this clone. The V call is TRBV6-6, the J call TRBJ2-1, with TRBD2 matching over 9 bases. The CDR3 loop spans 15 amino acids. From germline, CDR1 is MNHNY and CDR2 SVGAGI (reference sequence). Trimming cost V 4 bases and J 8 bases; bases outside gene matches: 9. Written as DNA, the CDR3 is TGTGCCAGCAGTTTGGTGACTAGCGGTATCGATGAGCAGTTCTTC. Translating gives CASSLVTSGIDEQFF.

This sequence joins TRBV6-5 and TRBJ2-6; maybe TRBD2 (5 bases). Germline values: CDR1 MNHEY, CDR2 SVGAGI. With 1 base removed from V and 0 bases from J, the gap between germline ends came to 7 bases. This CDR3 region has 16 residues. The CDR3 loop reads CASSYYGSSGANVLTF. The CDR3 coding sequence is TGTGCCAGCAGTTACTATGGGAGCTCTGGGGCCAACGTCCTGACTTTC.

In this sample, this clone turned up a few times. The rearrangement joins TRBV4-1 to TRBJ1-1; tentative D call: TRBD1 (6 bases). Germline CDR1 reads MGHRA; CDR2 reads YSYEKL. Trimming cost V 1 base and J 0 bases, with 9 bases left between them. The CDR3 has 15 amino acids. The CDR3 spells CASSQGGGLNTEAFF. The CDR3 DNA reads TGCGCCAGCAGCCAAGGGGGGGGCTTGAACACTGAAGCTTTCTTT.

The chain joins TRBV10-3 to TRBJ2-3; maybe TRBD2 (6 bases). The CDR3 covers 13 residues. CDR1 ENHRY and CDR2 SYGVKD come from the germline V gene. V lost 3 bases to trimming and J lost 5 bases, with 9 bases between them. CDR3 bases: TGTGCCATCAGTGATAGGGGAGGAGATACGCAGTATTTT. This gives the protein CAISDRGGDTQYF.

The CDR3 DNA sequence: TGCGCCAGCAGTGAGGAGCAGGGTAGAACTGAAGCTTTCTTT. It codes for CASSEEQGRTEAFF. The chain has TRBV10-2 and TRBJ1-1, with a weak D call TRBD1 (5 bases). The V gene lost 2 bases and the J gene lost 5 bases, with 12 bases spanning the gap. The germline gives CDR1 WSHSY, CDR2 SAAADI. This CDR3 is built from 14 residues.

The chain has TRBV27 and TRBJ1-1; a weak D match, TRBD1 (6 bases). CDR3 length: 13 amino acids. Germline assignment: CDR1 MNHEY and CDR2 SMNVEV (reference sequence). V lost 2 bases and J lost 4, with 8 bases in between. The CDR3 protein is CASSLTRGTEAFF. The CDR3 coding sequence is TGTGCCAGCAGTTTAACCAGGGGCACTGAAGCTTTCTTT.

The chain uses TRBV6-1 and TRBJ1-3, with D possibly matching TRBD1 (5 bases). This CDR3 spans 17 amino acids. Germline-derived CDR1 and CDR2 are MNHNS and SASEGT. Trimming took off 2 bases at V and 1 base at J, with 15 bases between the two ends. This chain's CDR3 is CASSELGQGSSGNTIYF. The CDR3 DNA reads as TGTGCCAGCAGTGAACTGGGGCAGGGATCTTCTGGAAACACCATATATTTT.

In this sample, this clone turned up a few times. The gene calls are TRBV27 and TRBJ1-4; 8 bases align to TRBD1. J lost 6 bases, V lost 6 bases, and 9 bases had no gene match. The CDR3 has 15 residues. Germline CDR1 is MNHEY and CDR2 is SMNVEV (reference sequence). In DNA form, the CDR3 reads TGTGCCAGCAGCCCCTATTCGGACAGGGATGAAAAACTGTTTTTT. Protein sequence: CASSPYSDRDEKLFF.

This clone was seen more than once but under ten times. The junction departs from the called germline gene at one end, perhaps through a read error. The chain links TRBV6-1 to TRBJ1-6, with TRBD1 matching over 9 bases. The CDR3 consists of 12 residues. Germline V CDR1 and CDR2: MNHNS, SASEGT. The CDR3 loop is CASSEAQRDRDF. In DNA, the CDR3 is TGTGCCAGCAGTGAAGCGCAACGGGACAGGGACTTT.

This clone showed up just once. The rearrangement uses TRBV15 and TRBJ2-5, with 8 nucleotides matching TRBD1. CDR1 is LNHNV, CDR2 YYDKDF, per germline (reference sequence). The CDR3 covers 13 residues. With V trimmed by 3 bases and J by 6 bases, 3 bases remained unmatched. Here the CDR3 reads CATSRQGAQTQYF. DNA of the CDR3: TGTGCCACCAGCAGGCAGGGGGCTCAGACCCAGTACTTC.

The J gene is TRBJ2-7, the V gene TRBV29-1; 8 nucleotides align to TRBD2. Germline V gene lookup returns CDR1 SQVTM and CDR2 ANQGSEA. V shed 1 base and J 3 bases; nucleotides not matched to a gene: 5. The CDR3 has 14 amino acids. This CDR3 reads CSVEGTSGNYEQYF. The CDR3 coding sequence is TGCAGCGTTGAAGGCACTAGCGGTAACTACGAGCAGTACTTC.

This chain links TRBV5-1 with TRBJ2-1, with 10 positions matching TRBD2. The CDR3 sequence is 18 residues long. Germline V gene sequence: CDR1 SGHRS, CDR2 YFSETQ. The V segment lost 4 bases and the J segment 2 bases; nucleotides outside the gene matches: 12. For the CDR3, the DNA is TGCGCCAGCAGCGTCCCGGGACTAGCGACCCGTACCTACAATGAGCAGTTCTTC. It translates to CASSVPGLATRTYNEQFF.

The CDR3: CASSYPGRPDSPLHF. The DNA for the CDR3 is TGTGCCAGCAGTTACCCGGGGAGACCGGATTCACCCCTCCACTTT. This chain links TRBV6-5 with TRBJ1-6; D unresolved. Trimming cost V 2 bases and J 8 bases, with 13 bases left between them. The CDR3 consists of 15 residues. Germline lookup yields CDR1 MNHEY and CDR2 SVGAGI.

The chain links TRBV15 to TRBJ2-7, with 7 bases fitting TRBD1. The J segment lost 4 bases and the V segment lost 3 bases, leaving 12 bases of the junction unmatched. The CDR3 spans 16 residues. Germline CDR1 is LNHNV and CDR2 is YYDKDF (reference sequence). CDR3 amino acids: CATSSPEGQLNYEQYF. In DNA, the CDR3 is TGTGCCACCAGCAGCCCTGAGGGACAGTTGAATTACGAGCAGTACTTC.

The chain combines TRBV7-9 with TRBJ1-5; 8 nucleotides match TRBD1. Germline-derived CDR1 and CDR2 are SEHNR and FQNEAQ (reference sequence). The CDR3 sequence is 14 residues long. Trimming cost V 5 bases and J 0 bases; bases outside gene matches: 0. This CDR3 is CASSTGGSNQPQHF. The CDR3 DNA follows: TGTGCCAGCAGCACAGGGGGTAGCAATCAGCCCCAGCATTTT.

V is TRBV28 and J is TRBJ1-2; 7 nucleotides line up with TRBD1. J was trimmed by 6 bases and V by 1 base; bases with no gene match: 11. The length of the CDR3 is 16 residues. Germline V gene sequence: CDR1 MDHEN, CDR2 SYDVKM. CDR3 DNA sequence: TGTGCCAGCAGTTTATACTCCCCCCGGGACAGTAATGGCTACACCTTC. This encodes CASSLYSPRDSNGYTF.

The rearrangement uses TRBV5-6 and TRBJ1-3, with D possibly being TRBD1 (6 bases). This CDR3 has 18 amino acids. Trimming pared 3 bases from V and 1 base from J, leaving 20 bases between. Germline V CDR1 and CDR2: SGHDT, YYEEEE. CDR3 coding DNA: TGTGCCAGCAGCTATGGTTTGACAGGCTCGAGGTCTGGAAACACCATATATTTT. Translation gives CASSYGLTGSRSGNTIYF.